This paragraph covers one T cell receptor (beta chain) sequence. Its antigen is undetermined. Terminally differentiated effector memory CD45RA+ cells were left out of the naive CD8 fraction, which was CD45RO-negative and positively selected for CCR7. The data belong to a study of shared clonotypes between healthy human individuals. Study-level findings and limits: Relative to memory subsets, naive subsets generally showed larger estimated richness. In having few donors, the study represented limited genetic and exposure-history diversity. Tissue TCR repertoires likely differ from these blood-only repertoires. Clonotype sharing levels among donors were expected to vary with sequencing depth.

The V gene lost 8 bases and the J gene lost 4 bases, with 18 bases spanning the gap. Germline CDR1 and CDR2: MNHEY and SVGAGI. The CDR3 length is 14 residues. Assay: immunoSEQ multiplex PCR; the TCRdb copy retains only in-frame clones and omits some. The sample shows roughly 810,000 clones, roughly 96% of them seen only once. The source is a man between 25 and 39 years old in good health. Material for sequencing was naive CD8+ T cells sorted from blood. The rearrangement links TRBV6-5 to TRBJ2-7; D is tentatively TRBD1 or TRBD2 (5 bases each). The CDR3, as DNA: TGTGCCAGCTCCCCAGGGACCCGAAATTACGAGCAGTACTTC. It translates to CASSPGTRNYEQYF.